The source of this T cell receptor beta chain is a study of human T cells and chemical hapten exposure. The time point was: patch test 3, about 24 weeks after DPC sensitization. Specified treatment: therapeutic diphenylcyclopropenone sensitization with weekly scalp DPC. The junction had 11 bases not matched to a gene; V was cut back by 5 bases and J by 6 bases. The CDR3 sequence is 15 residues long. Germline lookup yields CDR1 LNHDA and CDR2 SQIVND (reference sequence). Each CDR3 protein gets one entry after TCRdb re-called the RACE reads with MiXCR. The profile shows tens of thousands of distinct CDR3 sequences, 8.5% to 14% of them singletons. This clonotype was observed a few times.

The sequencing used whole blood, collected in connection with sensitization to the hapten diphenylcyclopropenone (DPC). J is TRBJ2-5 and V is TRBV19; TRBD1 aligns across 8 bases. The receptor's source is a woman aged 50 to 60 with alopecia areata. Some clones in this sample may be carry-over from other donors' samples. DNA of the CDR3: TGTGCCAGTAGTTTGGCAGGGGGCGAGGGAAAGACCCAGTACTTC. This encodes CASSLAGGEGKTQYF.